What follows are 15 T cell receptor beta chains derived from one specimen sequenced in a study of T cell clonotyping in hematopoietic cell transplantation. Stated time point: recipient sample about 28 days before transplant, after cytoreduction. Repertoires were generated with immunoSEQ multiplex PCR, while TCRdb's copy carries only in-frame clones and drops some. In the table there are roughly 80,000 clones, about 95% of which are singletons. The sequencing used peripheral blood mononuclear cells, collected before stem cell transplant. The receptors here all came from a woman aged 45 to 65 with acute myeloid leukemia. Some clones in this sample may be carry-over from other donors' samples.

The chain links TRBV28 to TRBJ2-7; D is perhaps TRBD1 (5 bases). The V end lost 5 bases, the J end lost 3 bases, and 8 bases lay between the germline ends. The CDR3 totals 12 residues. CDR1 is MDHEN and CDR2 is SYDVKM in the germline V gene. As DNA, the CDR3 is TGTGCCAGCAGTCAGGGTAACTACGAGCAGTACTTC. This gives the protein CASSQGNYEQYF.

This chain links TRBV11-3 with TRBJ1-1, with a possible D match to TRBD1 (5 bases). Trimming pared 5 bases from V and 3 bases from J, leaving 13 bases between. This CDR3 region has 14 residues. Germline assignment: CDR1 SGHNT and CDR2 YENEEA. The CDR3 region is CASSPSRDDTEAFF. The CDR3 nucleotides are TGTGCCAGCAGCCCATCGCGGGACGACACTGAAGCTTTCTTT.

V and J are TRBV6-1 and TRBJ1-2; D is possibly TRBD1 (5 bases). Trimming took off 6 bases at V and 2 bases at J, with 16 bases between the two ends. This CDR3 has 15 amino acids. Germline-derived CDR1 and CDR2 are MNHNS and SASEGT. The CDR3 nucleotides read TGTGCCAGCAGGACCTGGGACGGTGGAAACTATGGCTACACCTTC. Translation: CASRTWDGGNYGYTF.

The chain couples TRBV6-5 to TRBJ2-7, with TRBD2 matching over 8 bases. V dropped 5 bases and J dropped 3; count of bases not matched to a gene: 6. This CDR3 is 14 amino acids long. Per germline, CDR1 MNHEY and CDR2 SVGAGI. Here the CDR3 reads CASSTGTSLYEQYF. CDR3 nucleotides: TGTGCCAGCAGTACCGGGACTAGTCTCTACGAGCAGTACTTC.

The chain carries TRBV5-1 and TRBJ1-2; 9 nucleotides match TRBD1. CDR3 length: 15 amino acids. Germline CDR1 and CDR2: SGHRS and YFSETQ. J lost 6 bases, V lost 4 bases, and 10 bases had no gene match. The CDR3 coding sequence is TGCGCCAGCAGCCCCGCGCGGACAGGGGATAATGGCTACACCTTC. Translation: CASSPARTGDNGYTF.

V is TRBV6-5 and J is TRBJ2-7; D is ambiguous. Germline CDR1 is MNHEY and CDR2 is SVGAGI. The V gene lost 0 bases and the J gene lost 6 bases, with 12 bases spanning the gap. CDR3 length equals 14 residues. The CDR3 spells CASSYSISLLEQYF. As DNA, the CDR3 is TGTGCCAGCAGTTACTCGATATCACTCCTCGAGCAGTACTTC.

The CDR3 loop reads CASSQDFTRQETQYF. The CDR3 DNA sequence: TGCGCCAGCAGCCAAGATTTCACCAGACAAGAGACCCAGTACTTC. This rearrangement joins TRBV4-1 to TRBJ2-5; D unresolved. The germline V gene encodes CDR1 MGHRA and CDR2 YSYEKL. The CDR3 totals 15 residues. V was pared by 0 bases and J by 2 bases, with 10 bases between.

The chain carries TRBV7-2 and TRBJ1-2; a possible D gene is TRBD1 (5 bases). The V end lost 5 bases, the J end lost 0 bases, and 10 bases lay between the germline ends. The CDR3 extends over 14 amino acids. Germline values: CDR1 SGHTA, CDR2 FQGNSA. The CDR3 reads CASSPDTANYGYTF. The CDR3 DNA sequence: TGTGCCAGCAGCCCGGACACAGCTAACTATGGCTACACCTTC.

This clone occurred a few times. CDR3 amino acids: CASSDPGTRETQYF. As DNA, the CDR3 is TGTGCCAGCAGCGACCCCGGGACTCGAGAGACCCAGTACTTC. The V gene is TRBV2, the J gene TRBJ2-5, with a tentative D call TRBD2 (6 bases). Trimming removed 6 bases at V and 4 bases at J, with 15 bases between. The length of the CDR3 is 14 residues. Per germline, CDR1 SNHLY and CDR2 FYNNEI.

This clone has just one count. CDR3 sequence reads: CASSFSGGAVETQYF. Here the CDR3 DNA reads TGTGCCAGCAGCTTTAGCGGGGGGGCCGTTGAGACCCAGTACTTC. J is TRBJ2-5 and V is TRBV7-2; TRBD2 agrees at 11 bases. The CDR3 has 15 residues. Germline loops: CDR1 SGHTA, CDR2 FQGNSA. Unmatched junction bases numbered 5, after V lost 3 bases and J lost 5 bases.

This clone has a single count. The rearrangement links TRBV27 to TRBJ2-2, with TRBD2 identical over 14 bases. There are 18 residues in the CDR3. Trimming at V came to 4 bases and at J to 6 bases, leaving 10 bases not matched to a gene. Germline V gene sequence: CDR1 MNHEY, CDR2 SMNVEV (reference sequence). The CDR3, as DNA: TGTGCCAGCAGTTCAACCCGACTAGCGGGAGGGGGGCCCGGGGAGCTGTTTTTT. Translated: CASSSTRLAGGGPGELFF.

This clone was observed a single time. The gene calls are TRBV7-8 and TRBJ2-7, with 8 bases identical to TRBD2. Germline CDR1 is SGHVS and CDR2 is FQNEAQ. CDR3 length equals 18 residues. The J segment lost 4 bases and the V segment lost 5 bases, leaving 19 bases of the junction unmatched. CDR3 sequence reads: CASSAPGLSGGLGYEQYF. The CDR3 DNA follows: TGTGCCAGCAGCGCTCCGGGACTAAGCGGGGGACTAGGGTACGAGCAGTACTTC.

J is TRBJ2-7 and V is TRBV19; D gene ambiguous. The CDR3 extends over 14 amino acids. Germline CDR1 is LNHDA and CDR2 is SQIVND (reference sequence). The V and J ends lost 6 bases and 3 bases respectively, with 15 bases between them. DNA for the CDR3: TGTGCCAGTAGCAGCTTCAATGGGATCTACGAGCAGTACTTC. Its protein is CASSSFNGIYEQYF.

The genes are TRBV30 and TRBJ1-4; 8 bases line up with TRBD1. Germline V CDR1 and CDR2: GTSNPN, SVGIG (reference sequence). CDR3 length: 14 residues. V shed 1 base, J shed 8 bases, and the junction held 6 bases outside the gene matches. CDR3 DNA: TGTGCCTGGAGTGCAGGGGGCGCGGGAGAAAAACTGTTTTTT. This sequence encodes CAWSAGGAGEKLFF.

The CDR3 here is CASSLAPGRGNQPQHF. DNA for the CDR3: TGTGCCAGCAGCTTGGCTCCAGGGAGAGGCAATCAGCCCCAGCATTTT. This chain joins TRBV5-6 and TRBJ1-5; the D gene is possibly TRBD1 (5 bases). V was pared by 0 bases and J by 2 bases, with 12 bases between. The germline CDR1 and CDR2 sequences are SGHDT and YYEEEE. The CDR3 spans 16 residues.